This T cell receptor (beta chain) was captured in a study of shared clonotypes between healthy human individuals. Study results and caveats: Sorted-subset samples were not fully sequenced, rarefaction indicated. Generation of non-shared clonotypes was less probable than generation of clonotypes shared by all four donors.

Using immunoSEQ multiplex PCR, the repertoire was profiled, and TCRdb retains in-frame clones only, with some absent. The data contain 2 million to 2.5 million clones, under 95% of them singletons. Every donor was a Caucasian adult from Nashville, Tennessee. Of note for this clone: Its antigen is not identified.

The CDR3 length is 15 residues. Between the trimmed V and J ends, which lost 4 bases and 4 bases, there was a span of 16 bases. The germline V gene encodes CDR1 MGHRA and CDR2 YSYEKL. The clonotype originates from a man between 18 and 35 years old in good health. Some clones in this sample may be carry-over from other donors' samples. The sample taken for sequencing was naive CD4+ T cells from PBMCs. As to subset: CD45RA+ positively selected. This chain joins TRBV4-1 and TRBJ1-1; D is unresolved. The DNA for the CDR3 is TGCGCCAGCAGCCTCCCGGGCCTCTATGGCACTGAAGCTTTCTTT. It is translated as CASSLPGLYGTEAFF.